These 32 T cell receptor beta chains share one sample of origin, sequenced in a study of cytomegalovirus exposure and HLA in healthy donors. PCR amplification relied on 60 Vbeta primers (plus 13 Jbeta primers). Clones were read by immunoSEQ multiplex PCR, and TCRdb kept only the in-frame ones, dropping some. Among approximately 130,000 clones, approximately 85% were seen once, and the ten largest hold about 7.5%. The sequenced material came from PBMCs. These receptors all come from a woman between 50 and 59 years old in good health and CMV-seropositive.

The rearrangement uses TRBV4-1 and TRBJ2-1; unclear D gene. Germline V gene lookup returns CDR1 MGHRA and CDR2 YSYEKL. The V end was cut by 0 bases, the J end by 7 bases, with 7 bases between. The CDR3 loop spans 13 amino acids. DNA for the CDR3: TGCGCCAGCAGCCAAGATGGTGAGAATGAGCAGTTCTTC. The encoded protein is CASSQDGENEQFF.

For this clone: The junction shows a germline mismatch at one end, possibly a read error. The DNA for the CDR3 is TGTGCCACCAGCAGAGATTTGACAGGGGGCTCCAACGAGCAGTACTTC. Protein: CATSRDLTGGSNEQYF. The chain couples TRBV15 to TRBJ2-7; 10 bases are a match to TRBD1. Germline loops: CDR1 LNHNV, CDR2 YYDKDF (reference sequence). This CDR3 spans 16 amino acids.

The CDR3 DNA reads TGCGCCAGCAGCGGCAGGGGAACTAGCACAGATACGCAGTATTTT. It is translated as CASSGRGTSTDTQYF. This sequence joins TRBV5-1 and TRBJ2-3, with D possibly TRBD1 on 6 matching bases. Germline V gives CDR1 SGHRS, CDR2 YFSETQ. The CDR3 is 15 amino acids. V was clipped by 4 bases and J by 0 bases, with 12 bases between them.

The chain employs TRBV19 and TRBJ1-2; tentatively, D is TRBD1 (6 bases). The germline gives CDR1 LNHDA, CDR2 SQIVND (reference sequence). V was shortened by 1 base and J by 5 bases, with 11 bases between the two germline ends. The CDR3 is 14 residues long. CDR3 in amino acids: CASSIVGRGYGYTF. CDR3 DNA: TGTGCCAGTAGTATAGTCGGCAGGGGATATGGCTACACCTTC.

The chain has TRBV5-1 and TRBJ2-3; D unclear. The CDR3 totals 12 residues. CDR1 is SGHRS, CDR2 YFSETQ, per germline. Trimming cost V 4 bases and J 5 bases, with 8 bases left between them. In DNA, the CDR3 is TGCGCCAGCAGCCCGGTAGAAGATACGCAGTATTTT. Protein: CASSPVEDTQYF.

The CDR3 sequence is CASSPRGPGRLDEQFF. The DNA for the CDR3 is TGTGCCAGCAGTCCCAGGGGGCCAGGGAGGTTGGATGAGCAGTTCTTC. The chain carries TRBV27 and TRBJ2-1; 8 nucleotides agree with TRBD1. With 5 bases clipped from V and 8 bases from J, the junction kept 14 bases outside the gene matches. CDR3 length: 16 residues. From germline, CDR1 is MNHEY and CDR2 SMNVEV (reference sequence).

The rearrangement links TRBV4-1 to TRBJ2-1; 10 bases map to TRBD1. The CDR3 totals 15 residues. Trimming took 4 bases from V and 8 from J; bases not matched to a gene: 8. Germline CDR1 MGHRA, CDR2 YSYEKL. The CDR3, as DNA: TGCGCCAGCAGCCCAGGGACAGGGGAGGGATATGAGCAGTTCTTC. Translating it yields CASSPGTGEGYEQFF.

V usage is TRBV5-1 and J usage is TRBJ2-7, with D hard to call. V shed 2 bases and J shed 7 bases, with 16 bases lying between them. The CDR3 extends over 14 amino acids. Germline loops: CDR1 SGHRS, CDR2 YFSETQ. CDR3 region: CASSLLQSSDEQYF. The DNA for the CDR3 is TGCGCCAGCAGCTTACTGCAAAGCAGCGATGAGCAGTACTTC.

The J gene is TRBJ2-1, the V gene TRBV6-5; D uncertain. The CDR3 is 12 residues long. Trimming shortened V by 2 bases and J by 8 bases, and 7 bases separated the two germline ends. Per germline, CDR1 MNHEY and CDR2 SVGAGI. The CDR3 coding sequence is TGTGCCAGCAGTTACACTAAGGATGAGCAGTTCTTC. Amino acid sequence: CASSYTKDEQFF.

The table lists this clone with a count of one. V usage is TRBV19 and J usage is TRBJ1-5, with a tentative D call TRBD1 (5 bases). The germline V gene has CDR1 LNHDA and CDR2 SQIVND (reference sequence). This CDR3 is built from 13 residues. The V and J ends lost 6 bases and 5 bases respectively, with 11 bases between them. CDR3 region: CASRGQADQPQHF. CDR3 in DNA: TGTGCCAGTAGGGGGCAGGCTGATCAGCCCCAGCATTTT.

The chain links TRBV27 to TRBJ2-2; 8 bases map to TRBD2. The germline V gene encodes CDR1 MNHEY and CDR2 SMNVEV (reference sequence). V dropped 0 bases and J dropped 4; count of bases not matched to a gene: 19. This CDR3 is 21 amino acids long. CDR3 residues: CASSLSIRGTRDLYVTGELFF. The CDR3 coding sequence is TGTGCCAGCAGTTTATCGATAAGGGGGACTAGGGATTTGTACGTCACCGGGGAGCTGTTTTTT.

V is TRBV4-3 and J is TRBJ2-3, with TRBD2 matching 12 bases. The germline gives CDR1 LGHNA, CDR2 YSLEER. CDR3 length equals 16 residues. V was pared by 4 bases and J by 6 bases, with 8 bases of the junction left unmatched. For the CDR3, the DNA is TGCGCCAGCAGCCTCGCTAGCGGGGGGGCCGTTGATACGCAGTATTTT. Translated: CASSLASGGAVDTQYF.

The V call is TRBV7-2, the J call TRBJ2-1; D ambiguous. Germline CDR1 is SGHTA and CDR2 is FQGNSA. The CDR3 loop spans 11 amino acids. The germline V and J ends were trimmed by 3 bases and 13 bases, with 10 bases remaining between them. The CDR3 DNA follows: TGTGCCAGCAGCTTTAACCAGAACCAGTTCTTC. Translating gives CASSFNQNQFF.

The chain carries TRBV5-4 and TRBJ1-1; D is possibly TRBD1 (6 bases). This CDR3 is built from 16 residues. Germline CDR1 reads SGHNT; CDR2 reads YYREEE (reference sequence). The V and J ends lost 3 bases and 1 base respectively, with 16 bases between them. CDR3 nucleotide sequence: TGTGCCAGCAGCTGGGGTTTGACAGGAGCGAACACTGAAGCTTTCTTT. Protein product: CASSWGLTGANTEAFF.

The rearrangement uses TRBV5-1 and TRBJ2-2, with D unresolved. V was pared by 2 bases and J by 5 bases, with 10 bases between. Looked up from germline, CDR1 is SGHRS and CDR2 is YFSETQ. CDR3 size: 14 residues. CDR3 residues: CASSFSILTGELFF. CDR3 bases: TGCGCCAGCAGCTTCTCGATTCTAACCGGGGAGCTGTTTTTT. Drawing the rest from reference TRBV5-1 and TRBJ2-2, the complete variable domain is KAGVTQTPRYLIKTRGQQVTLSCSPISGHRSVSWYQQTPGQGLQFLFEYFSETQRNKGNFPGRFSGRQFSNSRSEMNVSTLELGDSALYLCASSFSILTGELFFGEGSRLTVL.

This clone turned up a few times. This chain joins TRBV6-1 and TRBJ1-1; the D gene is possibly TRBD1 (5 bases). Looked up from germline, CDR1 is MNHNS and CDR2 is SASEGT. CDR3 length: 14 residues. Trimming removed 5 bases from V and 3 bases from J, with 13 bases in between. CDR3 nucleotide sequence: TGTGCCAGCAGTTCGGGGGGTGGAGACACTGAAGCTTTCTTT. Translated: CASSSGGGDTEAFF.

This chain links TRBV7-2 with TRBJ2-2; tentative D call: TRBD1 (6 bases). This CDR3 spans 14 amino acids. Germline V CDR1 and CDR2: SGHTA, FQGNSA. Deletions cut 1 base from V and 7 bases from J, with 10 bases between. CDR3 amino acids: CASSLVRDIGELFF. CDR3 coding DNA: TGTGCCAGCAGCTTAGTGAGGGACATCGGGGAGCTGTTTTTT.

The V call is TRBV29-1, the J call TRBJ2-1; 9 positions agree with TRBD2. Germline V gene sequence: CDR1 SQVTM, CDR2 ANQGSEA. V dropped 3 bases and J dropped 8; count of bases not matched to a gene: 5. The CDR3 consists of 13 residues. The CDR3 DNA is TGCAGCGTTGATGGCGGGAGGGTCGATGAGCAGTTCTTC. Its translation: CSVDGGRVDEQFF.

The rearrangement joins TRBV2 to TRBJ1-4; no firm D call. The CDR3 runs to 14 residues. V was shortened by 6 bases and J by 0 bases, with 8 bases between the two germline ends. From germline, CDR1 is SNHLY and CDR2 FYNNEI. This CDR3 is CASRWRSTNEKLFF. The CDR3 DNA follows: TGTGCCAGCAGATGGAGGTCAACTAATGAAAAACTGTTTTTT.

This chain connects TRBV7-2 to TRBJ1-2; no clear D. V was shortened by 2 bases and J by 6 bases, with 16 bases between the two germline ends. This CDR3 region has 15 residues. Germline V CDR1 and CDR2: SGHTA, FQGNSA. DNA for the CDR3: TGTGCCAGCAGCTTAAATTGGGAGGGATTCCATGGCTACACCTTC. Translation: CASSLNWEGFHGYTF.

The chain combines TRBV13 with TRBJ2-2; tentative D call: TRBD2 (5 bases). In germline, CDR1 is PRHDT, CDR2 FYEKMQ (reference sequence). The CDR3 is 15 amino acids. Trimming took off 2 bases at V and 5 bases at J, with 12 bases between the two ends. The CDR3 DNA reads as TGTGCCAGCAGCTTACACGGGTGGAGGACCGGGGAGCTGTTTTTT. This translates into CASSLHGWRTGELFF.

The genes are TRBV21-1 and TRBJ2-1; the DNA was not compared with TRBD2, the D call given in the table. TRBV21-1 is classified as a pseudogene. This CDR3 spans 18 amino acids. As DNA, the CDR3 is TGTGCCAGCAGCCCCCGGAAATCTCTCGGGAGTTCCTACAATGAGCAGTTCTTC. Translation gives CASSPRKSLGSSYNEQFF.

This sequence joins TRBV4-1 and TRBJ1-2; D might be TRBD1 (5 bases). CDR1 and CDR2 (germline): MGHRA, YSYEKL. The CDR3 totals 15 residues. V lost 1 base, J lost 3 bases, and 12 bases lay in between. The CDR3 nucleotides are TGCGCCAGCAGCCAAGTGGGGAAAGGGGACTATGGCTACACCTTC. Encoded protein: CASSQVGKGDYGYTF.

The chain uses TRBV4-3 and TRBJ2-3; 7 bases map to TRBD2. CDR1 and CDR2 from the germline V gene are LGHNA and YSLEER. This CDR3 is 19 amino acids long. Germline trimming cut 2 bases from V and 2 bases from J; bases unmatched to any gene: 16. The CDR3 protein is CASSQIPYLAEVFTDTQYF. The DNA of the CDR3 is TGCGCCAGCAGCCAAATCCCCTATCTAGCGGAAGTTTTCACAGATACGCAGTATTTT.

The V call is TRBV9, the J call TRBJ1-6; perhaps TRBD1 as D (6 bases). Germline assignment: CDR1 SGDLS and CDR2 YYNGEE. Trimming removed 0 bases at V and 10 bases at J, with 14 bases between. This CDR3 is built from 15 residues. This CDR3 reads CASSVEGGELSPLHF. In nucleotides, the CDR3 is TGTGCCAGCAGCGTAGAAGGGGGGGAATTGTCACCCCTCCACTTT. Full variable domain (remainder filled in from reference TRBV9 and TRBJ1-6): DSGVTQTPKHLITATGQRVTLRCSPRSGDLSVYWYQQSLDQGLQFLIQYYNGEERAKGNILERFSAQQFPDLHSELNLSSLELGDSALYFCASSVEGGELSPLHFGNGTRLTVT.

This clone was seen more than once but under ten times. The chain couples TRBV18 to TRBJ1-4, with D possibly TRBD1 on 6 matching bases. CDR3 length: 15 residues. V gave up 3 bases and J gave up 7 bases, with 15 bases separating them. CDR1 is KGHSH and CDR2 is LQKENI in the germline V gene. The DNA for the CDR3 is TGTGCCAGCTCACCTCCGGGTGAAGGGGGTGAAAAACTGTTTTTT. Its translation: CASSPPGEGGEKLFF.

This chain uses TRBV27 with TRBJ1-4, with 9 nucleotides matching TRBD1. Germline V lookup: CDR1 MNHEY, CDR2 SMNVEV (reference sequence). This CDR3 comprises 15 residues. V shed 4 bases, J shed 4 bases, and the junction held 4 bases outside the gene matches. CDR3 sequence: CASSSPDRGNEKLFF. The CDR3 DNA reads TGTGCCAGCAGTTCACCGGACAGGGGTAATGAAAAACTGTTTTTT.

The chain links TRBV27 to TRBJ2-7; 7 bases are a match to TRBD2. In germline, CDR1 is MNHEY, CDR2 SMNVEV (reference sequence). CDR3 length: 15 amino acids. J lost 4 bases, V lost 2 bases, and 8 bases had no gene match. CDR3 loop: CASSLKMREWYEQYF. The DNA of the CDR3 is TGTGCCAGCAGTTTAAAAATGCGGGAGTGGTACGAGCAGTACTTC.

The chain uses TRBV5-1 and TRBJ2-5; a weak D match, TRBD2 (5 bases). The J call may be wrong; the DNA end is better matched by TRBJ2-7. The CDR3 is 12 residues long. Germline CDR1 SGHRS, CDR2 YFSETQ. DNA for the CDR3: TGCGCCAGCAGCCGTGGGGAGTCCGAGCAGTACTTC. Translated: CASSRGESEQYF.

This clone was found a few times. This chain connects TRBV5-1 to TRBJ1-1; D may be TRBD1 (6 bases). CDR1 is SGHRS and CDR2 is YFSETQ in the germline V gene. This CDR3 contains 15 residues. V was trimmed by 4 bases and J by 0 bases, leaving 13 bases between them. CDR3 in amino acids: CASSRSTGLNTEAFF. The CDR3 DNA follows: TGCGCCAGCAGCCGGTCGACAGGTTTGAACACTGAAGCTTTCTTT. The full variable domain, rest sourced from reference TRBV5-1 and TRBJ1-1, is KAGVTQTPRYLIKTRGQQVTLSCSPISGHRSVSWYQQTPGQGLQFLFEYFSETQRNKGNFPGRFSGRQFSNSRSEMNVSTLELGDSALYLCASSRSTGLNTEAFFGQGTRLTVV.

The CDR3 nucleotides are TGTGCCAGCAGTACGGGGACAGGTGAAAAACTGTTTTTT. The encoded protein is CASSTGTGEKLFF. The rearrangement joins TRBV6-5 to TRBJ1-4; 8 positions agree with TRBD1. CDR3 size: 13 residues. The V and J ends lost 5 bases and 7 bases, in that order; junction bases with no gene match: 3. Germline values: CDR1 MNHEY, CDR2 SVGAGI.

V gene TRBV18 combines with J gene TRBJ1-2; no clear D. The V end was cut by 9 bases, the J end by 5 bases, with 19 bases between. Germline V gene data show CDR1 as KGHSH and CDR2 as LQKENI. The length of the CDR3 is 14 residues. The CDR3 DNA follows: TGTGCCAGTCCTACGCGTACCAAGAGATATGGCTACACCTTC. It specifies CASPTRTKRYGYTF.